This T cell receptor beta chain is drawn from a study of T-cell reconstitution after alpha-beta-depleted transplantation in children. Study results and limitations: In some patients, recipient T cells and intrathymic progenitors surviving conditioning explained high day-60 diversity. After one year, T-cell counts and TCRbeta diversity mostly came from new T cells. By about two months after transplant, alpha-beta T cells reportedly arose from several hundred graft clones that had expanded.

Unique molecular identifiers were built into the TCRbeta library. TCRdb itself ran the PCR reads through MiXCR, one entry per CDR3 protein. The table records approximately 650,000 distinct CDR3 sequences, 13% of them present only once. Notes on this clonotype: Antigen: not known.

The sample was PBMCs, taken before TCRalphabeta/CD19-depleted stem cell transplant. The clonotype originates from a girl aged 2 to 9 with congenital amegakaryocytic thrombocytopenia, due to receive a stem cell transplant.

CDR3 sequence (DNA): TGTGCCAGCAGCCGCCGGCCCACAGAAAAACTGTTTTTT. Translating it yields CASSRRPTEKLFF. V usage is TRBV14 and J usage is TRBJ1-4, with unresolved D. V dropped 4 bases and J dropped 8 bases, with 11 bases sitting between them. CDR3 size: 13 residues. Germline CDR1 and CDR2: SGHDN and FVKESK.